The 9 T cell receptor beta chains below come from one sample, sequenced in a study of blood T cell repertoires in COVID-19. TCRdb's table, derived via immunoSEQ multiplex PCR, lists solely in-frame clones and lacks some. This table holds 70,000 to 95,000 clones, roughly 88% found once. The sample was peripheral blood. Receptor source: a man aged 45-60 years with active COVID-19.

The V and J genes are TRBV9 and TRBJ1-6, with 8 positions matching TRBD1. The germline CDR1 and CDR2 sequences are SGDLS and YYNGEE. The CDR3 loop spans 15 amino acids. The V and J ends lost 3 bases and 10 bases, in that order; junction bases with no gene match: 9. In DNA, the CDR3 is TGTGCCAGCAGCGCAATGGACAGGGTCGGGTCACCCCTCCACTTT. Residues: CASSAMDRVGSPLHF.

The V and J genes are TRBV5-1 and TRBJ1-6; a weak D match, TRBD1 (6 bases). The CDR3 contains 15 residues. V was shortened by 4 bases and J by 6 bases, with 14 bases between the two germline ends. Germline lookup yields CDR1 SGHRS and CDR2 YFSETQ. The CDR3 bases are TGCGCCAGCAGCGGTTCCGGGGGGCCTAATTCACCCCTCCACTTT. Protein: CASSGSGGPNSPLHF.

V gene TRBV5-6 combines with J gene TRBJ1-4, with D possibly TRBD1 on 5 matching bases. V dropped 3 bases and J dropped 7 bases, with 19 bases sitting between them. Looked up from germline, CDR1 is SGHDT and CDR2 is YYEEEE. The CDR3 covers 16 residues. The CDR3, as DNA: TGTGCCAGCAGCTCGCCCCTAGACAGCGGGGGTGAAAAACTGTTTTTT. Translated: CASSSPLDSGGEKLFF.

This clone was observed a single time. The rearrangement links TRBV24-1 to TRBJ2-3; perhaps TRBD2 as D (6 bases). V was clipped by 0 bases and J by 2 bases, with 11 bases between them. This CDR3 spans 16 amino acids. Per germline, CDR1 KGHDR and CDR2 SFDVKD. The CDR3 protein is CATSDLGGANTDTQYF. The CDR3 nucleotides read TGTGCCACCAGTGATTTGGGCGGGGCGAACACAGATACGCAGTATTTT.

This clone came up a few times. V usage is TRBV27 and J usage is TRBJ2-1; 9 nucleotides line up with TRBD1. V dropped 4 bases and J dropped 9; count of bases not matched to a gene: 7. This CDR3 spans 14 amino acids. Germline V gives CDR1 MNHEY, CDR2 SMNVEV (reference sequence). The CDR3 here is CASSWGQGVSEQFF. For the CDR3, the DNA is TGTGCCAGCAGTTGGGGACAGGGAGTGAGTGAGCAGTTCTTC.

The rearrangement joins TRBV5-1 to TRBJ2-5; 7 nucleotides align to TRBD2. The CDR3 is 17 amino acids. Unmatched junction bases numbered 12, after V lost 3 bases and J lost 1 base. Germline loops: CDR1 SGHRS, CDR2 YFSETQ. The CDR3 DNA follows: TGCGCCAGCAGCTGGGACCCCGGGGGGAGCGGCCAAGAGACCCAGTACTTC. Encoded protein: CASSWDPGGSGQETQYF.

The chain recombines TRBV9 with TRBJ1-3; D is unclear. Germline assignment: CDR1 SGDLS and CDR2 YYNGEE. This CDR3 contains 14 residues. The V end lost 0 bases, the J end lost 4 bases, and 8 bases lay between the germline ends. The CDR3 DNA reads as TGTGCCAGCAGCGTAGGGGCAGGCGGAAACACCATATATTTT. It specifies CASSVGAGGNTIYF.

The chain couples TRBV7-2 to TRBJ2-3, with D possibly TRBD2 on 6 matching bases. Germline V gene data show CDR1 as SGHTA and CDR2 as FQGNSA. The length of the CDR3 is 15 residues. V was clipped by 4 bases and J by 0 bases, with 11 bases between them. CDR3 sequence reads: CASSSVGGSTDTQYF. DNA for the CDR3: TGTGCCAGCAGCTCCGTGGGGGGAAGCACAGATACGCAGTATTTT.

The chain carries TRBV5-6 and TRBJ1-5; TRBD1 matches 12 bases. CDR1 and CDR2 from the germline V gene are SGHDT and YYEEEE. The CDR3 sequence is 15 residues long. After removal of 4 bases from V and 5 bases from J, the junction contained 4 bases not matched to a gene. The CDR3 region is CASSRDRGPDQPQHF. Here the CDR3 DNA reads TGTGCCAGCAGCAGGGACAGGGGGCCGGATCAGCCCCAGCATTTT. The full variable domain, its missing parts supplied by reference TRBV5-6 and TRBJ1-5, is DAGVTQSPTHLIKTRGQQVTLRCSPKSGHDTVSWYQQALGQGPQFIFQYYEEEERQRGNFPDRFSGHQFPNYSSELNVNALLLGDSALYLCASSRDRGPDQPQHFGDGTRLSIL.